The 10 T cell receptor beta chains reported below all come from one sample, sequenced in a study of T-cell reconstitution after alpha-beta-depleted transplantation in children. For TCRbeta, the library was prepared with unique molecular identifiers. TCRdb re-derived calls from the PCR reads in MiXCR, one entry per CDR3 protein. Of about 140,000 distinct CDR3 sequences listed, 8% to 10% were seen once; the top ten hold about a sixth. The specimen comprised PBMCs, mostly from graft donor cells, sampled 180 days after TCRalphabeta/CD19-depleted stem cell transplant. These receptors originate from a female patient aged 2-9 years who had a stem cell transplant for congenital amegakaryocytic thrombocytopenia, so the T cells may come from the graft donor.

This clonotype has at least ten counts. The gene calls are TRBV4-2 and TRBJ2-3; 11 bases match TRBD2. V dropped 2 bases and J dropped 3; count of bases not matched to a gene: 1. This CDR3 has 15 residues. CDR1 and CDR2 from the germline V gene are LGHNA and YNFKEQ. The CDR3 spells CASSQTSGRTDTQYF. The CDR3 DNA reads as TGTGCCAGCAGCCAAACTAGCGGGAGAACAGATACGCAGTATTTT.

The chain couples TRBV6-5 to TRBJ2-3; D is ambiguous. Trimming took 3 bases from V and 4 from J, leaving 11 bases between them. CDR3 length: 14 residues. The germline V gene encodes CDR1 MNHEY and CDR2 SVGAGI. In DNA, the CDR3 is TGTGCCAGCAGTTATCCCCTCTATTCAGATACGCAGTATTTT. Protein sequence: CASSYPLYSDTQYF.

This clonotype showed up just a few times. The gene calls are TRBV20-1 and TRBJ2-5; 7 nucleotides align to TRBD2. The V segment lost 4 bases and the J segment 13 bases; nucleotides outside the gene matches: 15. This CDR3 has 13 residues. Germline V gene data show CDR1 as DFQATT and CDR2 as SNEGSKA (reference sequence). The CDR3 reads CSATTSEGLSRYF. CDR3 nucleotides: TGCAGTGCTACCACTAGCGAGGGCCTCTCAAGGTACTTC.

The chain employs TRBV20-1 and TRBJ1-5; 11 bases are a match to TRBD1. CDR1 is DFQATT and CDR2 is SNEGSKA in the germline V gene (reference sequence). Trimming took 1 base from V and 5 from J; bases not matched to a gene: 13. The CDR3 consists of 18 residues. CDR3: CSARGAGQGARRDQPQHF. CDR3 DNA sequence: TGCAGTGCTAGAGGGGCAGGACAGGGGGCGAGAAGGGATCAGCCCCAGCATTTT.

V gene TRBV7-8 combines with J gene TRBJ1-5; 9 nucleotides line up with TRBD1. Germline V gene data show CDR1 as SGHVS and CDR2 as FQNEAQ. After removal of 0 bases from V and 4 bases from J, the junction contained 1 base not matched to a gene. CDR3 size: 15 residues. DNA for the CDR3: TGTGCCAGCAGCTTAGCGGGACAGGGAAATCAGCCCCAGCATTTT. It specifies CASSLAGQGNQPQHF.

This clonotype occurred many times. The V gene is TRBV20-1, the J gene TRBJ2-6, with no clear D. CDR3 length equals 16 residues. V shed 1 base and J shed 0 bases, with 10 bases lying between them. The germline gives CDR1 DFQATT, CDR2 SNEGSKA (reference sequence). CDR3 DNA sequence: TGCAGTGCTAGAGTCCCATCCGGCTCTGGGGCCAACGTCCTGACTTTC. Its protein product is CSARVPSGSGANVLTF.

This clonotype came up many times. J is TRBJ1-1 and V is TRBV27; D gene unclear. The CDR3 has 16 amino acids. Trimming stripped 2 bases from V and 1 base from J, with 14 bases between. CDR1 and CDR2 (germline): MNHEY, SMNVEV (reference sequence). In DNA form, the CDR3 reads TGTGCCAGCAGTTTAAGTAGTCGGCCGTCGAACACTGAAGCTTTCTTT. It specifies CASSLSSRPSNTEAFF.

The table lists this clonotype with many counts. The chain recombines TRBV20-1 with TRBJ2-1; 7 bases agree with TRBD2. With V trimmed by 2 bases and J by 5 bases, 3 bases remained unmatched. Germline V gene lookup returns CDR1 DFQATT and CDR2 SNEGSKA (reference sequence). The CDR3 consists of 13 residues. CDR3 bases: TGCAGTGCTAGAAAGGGAGGGAACAATGAGCAGTTCTTC. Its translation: CSARKGGNNEQFF.

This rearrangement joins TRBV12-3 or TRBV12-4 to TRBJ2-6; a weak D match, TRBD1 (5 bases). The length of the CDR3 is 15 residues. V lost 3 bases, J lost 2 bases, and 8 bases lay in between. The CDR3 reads CASSFRVAGANVLTF. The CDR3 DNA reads TGTGCCAGCAGTTTCAGGGTCGCTGGGGCCAACGTCCTGACTTTC.

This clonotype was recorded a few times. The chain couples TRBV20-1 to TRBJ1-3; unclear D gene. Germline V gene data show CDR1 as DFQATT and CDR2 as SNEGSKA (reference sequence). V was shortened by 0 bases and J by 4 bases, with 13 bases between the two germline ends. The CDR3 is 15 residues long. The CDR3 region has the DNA TGCAGTGCTAGAGATTTGGCCAGAAAGGGAAACACCATATATTTT. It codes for CSARDLARKGNTIYF.